The 7 T cell receptor beta chains listed next were all sequenced from one sample in a study of esophageal squamous cell carcinoma under preoperative chemotherapy. TCRdb fed the PCR reads into MiXCR, producing one record per CDR3 protein. The top ten hold more than 10% of the sample, which has tens of thousands of distinct CDR3 sequences, around 50% seen once. Time point noted: before preoperative PTX-NDP chemotherapy. This sample was taken from a patient given preoperative chemotherapy. The receptors were gathered from a human donor with esophageal squamous cell carcinoma. The donor label of this sample is uncertain.

The table lists this clonotype with a few counts. This chain links TRBV7-9 with TRBJ1-6; TRBD1 matches 7 bases. V lost 1 base and J lost 10; bases outside the gene matches: 7. The CDR3 is made up of 15 amino acids. The germline V gene has CDR1 SEHNR and CDR2 FQNEAQ (reference sequence). Here the CDR3 reads CASSLGGGDSSPLHF. In DNA form, the CDR3 reads TGTGCCAGCAGCTTAGGTGGAGGGGACAGCTCACCCCTCCACTTT.

This clonotype was seen a handful of times. This chain joins TRBV7-2 and TRBJ2-5; D might be TRBD1 (7 bases). Trimming shortened V by 8 bases and J by 1 base, and 20 bases separated the two germline ends. Per germline, CDR1 SGHTA and CDR2 FQGNSA. The CDR3 covers 16 residues. The CDR3 DNA is TGTGCCAGCGCGGGGCAGGGGGGCCGTGGCCAAGAGACCCAGTACTTC. Translating gives CASAGQGGRGQETQYF.

Concerning this clonotype itself: One junction end does not reproduce the germline sequence, and a read error may be involved. This chain uses TRBV7-2 with TRBJ2-3; 7 bases line up with TRBD2. The CDR3 sequence is 14 residues long. The germline V gene encodes CDR1 SGHTA and CDR2 FQGNSA. The CDR3 DNA is TGTTGCAGCAGCCGGACTAGGGGCCCAGATACGCAGTATTTC. This encodes CCSSRTRGPDTQYF.

Note on this clonotype: Possible read error: a much larger clone is one base away. V gene TRBV6-6 combines with J gene TRBJ2-5, with D perhaps TRBD1 (7 bases). Germline lookup yields CDR1 MNHNY and CDR2 SVGAGI (reference sequence). Trimming pared 2 bases from V and 11 bases from J, leaving 24 bases between. The CDR3 sequence is 16 residues long. CDR3: CASSYQGGARENEQYF. The CDR3, as DNA: TGTGCCAGCAGTTACCAGGGGGGAGCGCGAGAGAATGAGCAGTACTTC.

This clonotype was found a few times. A much larger clone is a single base away; this may be a read error. V gene TRBV27 combines with J gene TRBJ2-1; tentatively, D is TRBD1 or TRBD2 (5 bases each). The ends were cut back, 5 bases at V and 10 bases at J, with 21 bases in the middle. CDR3 length: 15 amino acids. Germline values: CDR1 MNHEY, CDR2 SMNVEV (reference sequence). CDR3 nucleotides: TGTGCCAGCAGTAAGGGATGGGACGCCCCCTACGAGCAGTTCTTC. It is translated as CASSKGWDAPYEQFF.

The gene calls are TRBV11-3 and TRBJ2-7; 7 bases are shared with TRBD2. The DNA end is more similar to TRBJ2-5, so the J call may be wrong. In germline, CDR1 is SGHNT, CDR2 YENEEA. The CDR3 length is 15 residues. CDR3 sequence reads: CASSSRASGQETQYF. CDR3 DNA sequence: TGTGCCAGCAGCTCCAGGGCTAGCGGACAAGAGACCCAGTACTTC.

The sample holds a few counts of this clonotype. The J gene is TRBJ1-6, the V gene TRBV12-3 or TRBV12-4, with D unclear. The length of the CDR3 is 13 residues. Trimming left V 1 base short and J 9 bases short, with 7 bases between. The CDR3 DNA is TGTGCCAGCAGTTTAGTTGAGGGTTCACCCCTCCACTTT. Amino acids: CASSLVEGSPLHF.